Listed below are T cell receptor beta chains from one sample, sequenced in a study of T cell responses to AZD1222 COVID-19 vaccine. Here immunoSEQ multiplex PCR was the method, and the copy in TCRdb shows in-frame clones only, minus some. The data hold roughly 130,000 clones, with roughly 90% observed a single time. The sample here was peripheral blood, taken on day 0 of AZD1222 vaccination. The receptors shown here come from an adult in good health. CDR3s include the opening cysteine and the closing phenylalanine or tryptophan. A D gene is named only where the DNA matches it firmly. Clone sizes are given selectively: once, few, many, or a class where the clone is expanded.

j_call,d_call,clone_size,v_call,cdr3_aa,cdr3_nt
TRBJ1-2,TRBD1,.,TRBV7-8,CASSGQGENYGYTF,TGTGCCAGCAGCGGACAGGGGGAAAACTATGGCTACACCTTC
TRBJ2-3,TRBD1,once,TRBV5-1,CASSLAGTGGTDTQYF,TGCGCCAGCAGCTTGGCCGGGACAGGGGGCACAGATACGCAGTATTTT
TRBJ1-2,.,.,TRBV12-5,CASGPPLGSYGYTF,TGTGCTAGTGGTCCCCCTCTGGGGAGCTATGGCTACACCTTC
TRBJ2-4,TRBD1,once,TRBV27,CASSFSGGLNIQYF,TGTGCCAGCAGTTTTTCAGGGGGCCTAAACATTCAGTACTTC
TRBJ2-1,.,.,TRBV9,CASSVRWDSSYNEQFF,TGTGCCAGCAGCGTAAGGTGGGATAGCTCCTACAATGAGCAGTTCTTC
TRBJ1-6,.,.,TRBV3-1/TRBV3-2,CASSPNGNSPLHF,TGTGCCAGCAGCCCCAACGGTAATTCACCCCTCCACTTT
TRBJ1-5,.,.,TRBV6-2/TRBV6-3,CASSMAGGKNQPQHF,TGTGCCAGCAGTATGGCCGGGGGGAAGAATCAGCCCCAGCATTTT
TRBJ1-1,TRBD1,.,TRBV6-6,CASSPGTGGLVAEAFF,TGTGCCAGCAGTCCCGGGACAGGGGGCTTGGTCGCTGAAGCTTTCTTT
TRBJ1-1,.,.,TRBV6-1,CASIRDGGGNTEAFF,TGTGCCAGCATCCGTGATGGGGGGGGGAACACTGAAGCTTTCTTT
TRBJ1-2,.,.,TRBV6-2/TRBV6-3,CASSDVSFYGYTF,TGTGCCAGCAGTGACGTCAGCTTCTATGGCTACACCTTC
TRBJ1-6,.,few,TRBV30,CAWSSGDGSPLHF,TGTGCCTGGAGTTCAGGGGACGGTTCACCCCTCCACTTT
TRBJ1-4,.,.,TRBV5-1,CASSLEAGRGKLFF,TGCGCCAGCAGCTTGGAGGCAGGACGGGGAAAACTGTTTTTT
TRBJ1-5,.,.,TRBV5-6,CASSLRGPVYSNQPQHF,TGTGCCAGCAGCTTGCGAGGCCCGGTCTATAGCAATCAGCCCCAGCATTTT
TRBJ2-2,.,.,TRBV7-2,CASSLYARGEGNTGELFF,TGTGCCAGCAGCTTGTATGCTAGGGGGGAGGGGAACACCGGGGAGCTGTTTTTT
TRBJ1-2,.,.,TRBV28,CASSSGGTNYGYTF,TGTGCCAGCAGTTCTGGGGGGACTAACTATGGCTACACCTTC
TRBJ1-5,.,.,TRBV29-1,CSAIRGIQPQHF,TGCAGCGCCATTCGGGGGATTCAGCCCCAGCATTTT
TRBJ1-2,.,.,TRBV7-2,CASSLPGRYGYTF,TGTGCCAGCAGCCTGCCGGGTCGCTATGGCTACACCTTC
TRBJ1-6,.,.,TRBV30,CAWVKGVDNSPLHF,TGTGCCTGGGTAAAAGGGGTTGATAATTCACCCCTCCACTTT
TRBJ1-1,TRBD1,few,TRBV25-1,CASAGTGVTEAFF,TGTGCCAGTGCCGGGACAGGGGTCACTGAAGCTTTCTTT
TRBJ2-3,TRBD1,.,TRBV11-1,CASRHPGQLFTDTQYF,TGTGCCAGCAGACACCCGGGACAGCTATTCACAGATACGCAGTATTTT
TRBJ1-5,TRBD1,.,TRBV28,CAGTQGALNNQPQHF,TGTGCCGGCACACAGGGGGCGCTGAACAATCAGCCCCAGCATTTT
TRBJ2-1,.,once,TRBV7-2,CASSPRQSAGWSNEQFF,TGTGCCAGCAGCCCAAGACAGTCGGCGGGCTGGTCCAATGAGCAGTTCTTC
TRBJ2-1,TRBD2,once,TRBV28,CASNAGLAEGDEQFF,TGTGCCAGCAATGCGGGACTAGCGGAGGGGGATGAGCAGTTCTTC
TRBJ1-2,TRBD1,.,TRBV5-5,CASSSAWDRGLRGYTF,TGTGCCAGCAGCTCCGCGTGGGACAGGGGCCTCCGAGGGTACACCTTC